This TCR beta chain was documented in a study of shared T cell receptors in the human thymus. V lost 7 bases, J lost 6 bases, and 11 bases stayed unmatched. This CDR3 is 14 amino acids long. Germline V gives CDR1 SGHRS, CDR2 YFSETQ. Clones were read by immunoSEQ multiplex PCR, and TCRdb kept only the in-frame ones, dropping some. The sample includes hundreds of thousands of clones, around 78% of them seen just once. The sample was also linked to a second study, of human thymus T cells.

The source of this sequence is a boy under two years old with a congenital heart defect. The material sequenced was thymocytes. V and J are TRBV5-1 and TRBJ2-7; the match to TRBD1 covers 9 bases. For the CDR3, the DNA is TGCGCCAGCCGGCAGGGACAGGGTAAAGGCGAGCAGTACTTC. Its protein is CASRQGQGKGEQYF.